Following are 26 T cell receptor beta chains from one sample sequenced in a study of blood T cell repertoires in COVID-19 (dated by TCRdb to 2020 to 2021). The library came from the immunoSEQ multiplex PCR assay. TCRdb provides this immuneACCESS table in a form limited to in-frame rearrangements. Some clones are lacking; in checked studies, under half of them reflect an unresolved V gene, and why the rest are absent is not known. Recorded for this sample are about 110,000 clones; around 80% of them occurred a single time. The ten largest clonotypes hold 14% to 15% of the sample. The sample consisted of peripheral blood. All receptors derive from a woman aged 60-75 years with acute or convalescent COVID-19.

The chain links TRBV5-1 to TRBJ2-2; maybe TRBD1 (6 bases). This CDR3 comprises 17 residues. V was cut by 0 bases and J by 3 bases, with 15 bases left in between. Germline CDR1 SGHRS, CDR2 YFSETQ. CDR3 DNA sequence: TGCGCCAGCAGCTTGGGGGTAGGGGGACCCTACACCGGGGAGCTGTTTTTT. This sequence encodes CASSLGVGGPYTGELFF. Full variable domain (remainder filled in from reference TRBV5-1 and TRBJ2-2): KAGVTQTPRYLIKTRGQQVTLSCSPISGHRSVSWYQQTPGQGLQFLFEYFSETQRNKGNFPGRFSGRQFSNSRSEMNVSTLELGDSALYLCASSLGVGGPYTGELFFGEGSRLTVL.

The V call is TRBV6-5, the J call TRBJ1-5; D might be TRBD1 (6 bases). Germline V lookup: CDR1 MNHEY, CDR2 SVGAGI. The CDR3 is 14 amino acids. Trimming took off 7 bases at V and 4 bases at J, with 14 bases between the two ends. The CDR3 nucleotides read TGTGCCAGCACCGACAGGACGGAGAATCAGCCCCAGCATTTT. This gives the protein CASTDRTENQPQHF.

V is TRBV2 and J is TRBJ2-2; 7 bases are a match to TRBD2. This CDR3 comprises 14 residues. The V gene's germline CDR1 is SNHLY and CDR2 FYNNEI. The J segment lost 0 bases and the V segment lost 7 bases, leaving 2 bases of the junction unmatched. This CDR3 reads CASKSGANTGELFF. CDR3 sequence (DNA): TGTGCCAGCAAGAGCGGGGCGAACACCGGGGAGCTGTTTTTT.

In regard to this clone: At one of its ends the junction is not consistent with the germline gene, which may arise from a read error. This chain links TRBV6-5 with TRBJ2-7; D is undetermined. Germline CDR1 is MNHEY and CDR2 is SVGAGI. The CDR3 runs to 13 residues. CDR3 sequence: CASSDSGGYEQYF. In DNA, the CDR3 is TGTGCCAGCAGTGACTCAGGCGGCTACGAGCAGTACTTC.

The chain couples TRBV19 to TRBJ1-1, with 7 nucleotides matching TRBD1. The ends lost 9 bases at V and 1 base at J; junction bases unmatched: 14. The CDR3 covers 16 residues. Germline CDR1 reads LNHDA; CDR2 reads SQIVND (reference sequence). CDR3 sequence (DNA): TGTGCCAGCTGGCCTAGGGGGCGCCTACAGAACACTGAAGCTTTCTTT. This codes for CASWPRGRLQNTEAFF.

The CDR3 reads CASSLVVAVQETQYF. CDR3 in DNA: TGCGCCAGCAGCTTGGTGGTAGCGGTGCAAGAGACCCAGTACTTC. The rearrangement joins TRBV5-1 to TRBJ2-5, with D possibly being TRBD2 (6 bases). Germline CDR1 is SGHRS and CDR2 is YFSETQ. The V and J ends lost 0 bases and 2 bases respectively, with 11 bases between them. This CDR3 comprises 15 residues. The whole variable domain, filled in from reference TRBV5-1 and TRBJ2-5, reads KAGVTQTPRYLIKTRGQQVTLSCSPISGHRSVSWYQQTPGQGLQFLFEYFSETQRNKGNFPGRFSGRQFSNSRSEMNVSTLELGDSALYLCASSLVVAVQETQYFGPGTRLLVL.

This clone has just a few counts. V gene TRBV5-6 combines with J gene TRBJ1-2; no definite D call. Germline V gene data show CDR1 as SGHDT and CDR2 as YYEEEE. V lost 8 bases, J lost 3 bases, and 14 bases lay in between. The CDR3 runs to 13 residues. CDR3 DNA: TGTGCCAGTCGGGAGGGTTGGTACTATGGCTACACCTTC. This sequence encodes CASREGWYYGYTF.

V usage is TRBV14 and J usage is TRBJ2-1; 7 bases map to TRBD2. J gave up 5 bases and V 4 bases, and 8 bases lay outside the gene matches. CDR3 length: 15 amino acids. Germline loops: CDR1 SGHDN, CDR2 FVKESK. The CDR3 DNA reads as TGTGCCAGCAGCCTTCCCGGGACTATTAACAATGAGCAGTTCTTC. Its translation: CASSLPGTINNEQFF.

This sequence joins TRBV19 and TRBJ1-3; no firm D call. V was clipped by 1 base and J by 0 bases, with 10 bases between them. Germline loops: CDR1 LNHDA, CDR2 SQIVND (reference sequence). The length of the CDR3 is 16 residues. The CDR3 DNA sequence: TGTGCCAGTAGTATAGTTGGCAGTCTCTCTGGAAACACCATATATTTT. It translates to CASSIVGSLSGNTIYF.

The CDR3 sequence: CASSLRGSSNTEAFF. In DNA form, the CDR3 reads TGTGCCAGCAGTTTACGGGGGAGTAGTAACACTGAAGCTTTCTTT. This rearrangement joins TRBV27 to TRBJ1-1; the D gene is possibly TRBD1 (5 bases). The germline V and J ends were trimmed by 2 bases and 2 bases, with 12 bases remaining between them. The CDR3 length is 15 residues. Germline CDR1 is MNHEY and CDR2 is SMNVEV (reference sequence).

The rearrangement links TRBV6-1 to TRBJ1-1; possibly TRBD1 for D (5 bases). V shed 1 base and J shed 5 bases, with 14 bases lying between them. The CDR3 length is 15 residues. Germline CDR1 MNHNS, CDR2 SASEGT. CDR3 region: CASSEVVGEGTEAFF. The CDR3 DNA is TGTGCCAGCAGTGAAGTTGTAGGGGAAGGGACTGAAGCTTTCTTT.

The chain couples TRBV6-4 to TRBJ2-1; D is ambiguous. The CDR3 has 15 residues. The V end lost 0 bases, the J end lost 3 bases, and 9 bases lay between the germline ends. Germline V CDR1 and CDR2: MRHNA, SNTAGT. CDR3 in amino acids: CASSDSGASYNEQFF. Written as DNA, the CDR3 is TGTGCCAGCAGTGACTCAGGAGCTAGCTACAATGAGCAGTTCTTC.

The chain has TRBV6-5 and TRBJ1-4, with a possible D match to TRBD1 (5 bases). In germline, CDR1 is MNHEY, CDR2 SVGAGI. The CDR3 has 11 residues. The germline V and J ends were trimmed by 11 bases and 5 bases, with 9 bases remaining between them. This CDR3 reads CAAGGNEKLFF. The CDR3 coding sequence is TGTGCCGCGGGGGGGAATGAAAAACTGTTTTTT.

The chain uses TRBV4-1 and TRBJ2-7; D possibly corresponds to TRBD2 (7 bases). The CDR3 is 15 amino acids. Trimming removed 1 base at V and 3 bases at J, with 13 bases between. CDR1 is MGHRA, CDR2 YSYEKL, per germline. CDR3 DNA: TGCGCCAGCAGCCAAGGCCAGGGAGGGGGCTACGAGCAGTACTTC. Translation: CASSQGQGGGYEQYF.

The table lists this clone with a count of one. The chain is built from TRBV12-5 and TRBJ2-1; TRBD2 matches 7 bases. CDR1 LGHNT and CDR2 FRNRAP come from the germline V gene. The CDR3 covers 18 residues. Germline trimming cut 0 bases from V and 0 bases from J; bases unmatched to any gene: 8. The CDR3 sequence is CASGLVGLAGFSYNEQFF. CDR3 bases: TGTGCTAGTGGTTTGGTAGGGTTAGCGGGCTTCTCCTACAATGAGCAGTTCTTC. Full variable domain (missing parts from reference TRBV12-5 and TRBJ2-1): DARVTQTPRHKVTEMGQEVTMRCQPILGHNTVFWYRQTMMQGLELLAYFRNRAPLDDSGMPKDRFSAEMPDATLATLKIQPSEPRDSAVYFCASGLVGLAGFSYNEQFFGPGTRLTVL.

The CDR3 DNA reads as TGTGCCCAAACACAGGGGGGCAGTATGTATTCACCCCTCCACTTT. Amino acids: CAQTQGGSMYSPLHF. The J gene is TRBJ1-6, the V gene TRBV30, with 8 nucleotides matching TRBD1. Germline CDR1 GTSNPN, CDR2 SVGIG (reference sequence). J was trimmed by 8 bases and V by 8 bases; bases with no gene match: 14. CDR3 length: 15 amino acids.

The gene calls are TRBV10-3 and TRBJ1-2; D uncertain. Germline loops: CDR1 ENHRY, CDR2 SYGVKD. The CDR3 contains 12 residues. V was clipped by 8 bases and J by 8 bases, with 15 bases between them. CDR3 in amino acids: CAIQGIGEGYTF. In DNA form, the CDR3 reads TGTGCCATCCAAGGTATCGGGGAAGGCTACACCTTC.

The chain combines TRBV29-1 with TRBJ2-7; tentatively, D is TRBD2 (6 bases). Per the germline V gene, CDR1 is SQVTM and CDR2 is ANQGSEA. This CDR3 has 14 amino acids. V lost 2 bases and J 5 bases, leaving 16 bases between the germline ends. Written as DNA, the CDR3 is TGCAGCGTTGAAATCGGGCAGGGAGGCGACGAGCAGTACTTC. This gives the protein CSVEIGQGGDEQYF.

CDR3 in amino acids: CASSDQENTEAFF. DNA for the CDR3: TGCGCCAGCAGCGATCAGGAGAACACTGAAGCTTTCTTT. The V gene is TRBV5-1, the J gene TRBJ1-1; no reliable D call. Looked up from germline, CDR1 is SGHRS and CDR2 is YFSETQ. The CDR3 spans 13 residues. Trimming shortened V by 4 bases and J by 1 base, and 8 bases separated the two germline ends.

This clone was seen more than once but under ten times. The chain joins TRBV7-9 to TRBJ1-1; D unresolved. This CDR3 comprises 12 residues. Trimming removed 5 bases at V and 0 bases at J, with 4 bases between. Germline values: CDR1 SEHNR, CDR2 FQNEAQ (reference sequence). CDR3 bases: TGTGCCAGCAGCCTCTTGAACACTGAAGCTTTCTTT. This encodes CASSLLNTEAFF.

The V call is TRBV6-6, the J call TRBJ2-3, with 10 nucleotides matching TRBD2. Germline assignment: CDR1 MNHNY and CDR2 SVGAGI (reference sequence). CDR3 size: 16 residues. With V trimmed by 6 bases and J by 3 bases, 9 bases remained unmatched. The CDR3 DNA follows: TGTGCCAGCAGCCTACTAGGGACTAGCGAAACAGATACGCAGTATTTT. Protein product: CASSLLGTSETDTQYF.

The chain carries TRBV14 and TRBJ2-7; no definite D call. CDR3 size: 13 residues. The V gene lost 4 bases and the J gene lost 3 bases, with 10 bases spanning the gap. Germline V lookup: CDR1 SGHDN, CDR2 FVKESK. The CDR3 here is CASSRHLIYEQYF. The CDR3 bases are TGTGCCAGCAGCCGCCACTTAATCTACGAGCAGTACTTC.

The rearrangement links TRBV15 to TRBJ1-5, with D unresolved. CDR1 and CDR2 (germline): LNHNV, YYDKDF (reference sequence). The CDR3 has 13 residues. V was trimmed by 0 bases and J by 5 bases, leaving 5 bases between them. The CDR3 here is CATSRDLDQPQHF. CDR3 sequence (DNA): TGTGCCACCAGCAGAGATCTCGATCAGCCCCAGCATTTT.

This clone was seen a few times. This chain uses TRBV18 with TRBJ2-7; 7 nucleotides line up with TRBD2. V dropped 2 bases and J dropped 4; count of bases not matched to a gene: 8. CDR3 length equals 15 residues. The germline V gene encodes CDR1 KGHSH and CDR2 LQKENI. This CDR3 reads CASSPSGALRYEQYF. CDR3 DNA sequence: TGTGCCAGCTCACCAAGCGGGGCGTTAAGGTACGAGCAGTACTTC.

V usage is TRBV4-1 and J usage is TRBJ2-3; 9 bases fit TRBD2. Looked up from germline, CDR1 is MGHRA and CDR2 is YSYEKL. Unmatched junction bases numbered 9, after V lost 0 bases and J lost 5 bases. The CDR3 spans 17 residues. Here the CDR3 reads CASSQETRGGHGDTQYF. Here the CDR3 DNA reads TGCGCCAGCAGCCAAGAAACGCGGGGGGGCCATGGAGATACGCAGTATTTT.

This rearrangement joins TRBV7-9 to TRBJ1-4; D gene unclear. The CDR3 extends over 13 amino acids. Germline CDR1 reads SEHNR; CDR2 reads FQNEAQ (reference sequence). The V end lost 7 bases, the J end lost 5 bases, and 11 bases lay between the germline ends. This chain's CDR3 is CASTTLGNEKLFF. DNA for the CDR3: TGTGCCAGCACCACTTTGGGCAATGAAAAACTGTTTTTT.